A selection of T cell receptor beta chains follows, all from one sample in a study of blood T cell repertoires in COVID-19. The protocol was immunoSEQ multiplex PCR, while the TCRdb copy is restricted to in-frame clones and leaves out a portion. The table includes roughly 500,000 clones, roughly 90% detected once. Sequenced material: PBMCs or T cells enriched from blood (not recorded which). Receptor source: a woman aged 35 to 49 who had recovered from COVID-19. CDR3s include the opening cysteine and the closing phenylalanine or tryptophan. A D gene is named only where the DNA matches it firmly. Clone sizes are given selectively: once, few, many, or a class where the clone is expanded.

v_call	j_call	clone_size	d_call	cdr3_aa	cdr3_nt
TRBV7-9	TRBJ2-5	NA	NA	CASSSGLVGGVQETQYF	TGTGCCAGCAGCTCGGGACTCGTTGGGGGAGTACAAGAGACCCAGTACTTC
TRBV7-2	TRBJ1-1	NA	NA	CASSFVRGDTEAFF	TGTGCCAGCAGCTTTGTCCGGGGGGACACTGAAGCTTTCTTT
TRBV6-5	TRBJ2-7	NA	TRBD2	CASTRTRAAYEQYF	TGTGCCAGCACGAGGACTAGAGCCGCCTACGAGCAGTACTTC
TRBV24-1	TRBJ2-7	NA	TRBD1	CATSDWRQGIYEQYF	TGTGCCACCAGTGATTGGCGACAGGGGATTTACGAGCAGTACTTC
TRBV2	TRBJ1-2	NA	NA	CASSEVYEGGYTF	TGTGCCAGCAGTGAAGTGTATGAGGGTGGATACACCTTC
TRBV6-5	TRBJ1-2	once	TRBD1	CASSYSTGGAGYGYTF	TGTGCCAGCAGTTACTCGACAGGGGGCGCAGGCTATGGCTACACCTTC
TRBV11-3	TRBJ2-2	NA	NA	CASSLRSGATGELFF	TGTGCCAGCAGCTTAAGGTCGGGAGCCACCGGGGAGCTGTTTTTT
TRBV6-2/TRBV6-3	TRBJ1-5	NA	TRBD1	CASSYRGQGSRPQHF	TGTGCCAGCAGTTATAGGGGACAGGGGTCACGGCCCCAGCATTTT
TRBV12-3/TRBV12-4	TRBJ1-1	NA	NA	CASSSRGGTEAFF	TGTGCCAGCAGTTCTAGGGGGGGCACTGAAGCTTTCTTT
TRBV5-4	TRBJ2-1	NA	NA	CASSLTSFTNNEQFF	TGTGCCAGCAGCTTGACCAGCTTCACTAACAATGAGCAGTTCTTC
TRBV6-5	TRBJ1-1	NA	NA	CASSYSRAENTEAFF	TGTGCCAGCAGTTACTCGAGGGCAGAGAACACTGAAGCTTTCTTT
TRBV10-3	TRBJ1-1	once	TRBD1	CATTQGGNTEAFF	TGTGCCACCACCCAGGGGGGGAACACTGAAGCTTTCTTT
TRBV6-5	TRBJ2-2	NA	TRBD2	CASRRLAANTGELFF	TGTGCCAGCAGAAGACTAGCGGCGAACACCGGGGAGCTGTTTTTT
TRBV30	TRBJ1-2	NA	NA	CARKRGLGYTF	TGTGCCCGCAAAAGGGGCCTTGGCTACACCTTC
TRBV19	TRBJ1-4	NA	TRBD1	CASSTGTVANEKLFF	TGTGCCAGTAGTACGGGGACAGTAGCTAATGAAAAACTGTTTTTT
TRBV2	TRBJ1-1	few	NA	CASSGLGGNTEAFF	TGTGCCAGCAGTGGCTTAGGGGGGAACACTGAAGCTTTCTTT
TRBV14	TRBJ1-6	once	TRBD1	CASRLSRTGGSPLHF	TGTGCCAGCAGACTCTCCAGGACAGGGGGTTCACCCCTCCACTTT
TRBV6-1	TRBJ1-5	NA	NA	CASSELNYSNQPQHF	TGTGCCAGCAGTGAACTCAACTATAGCAATCAGCCCCAGCATTTT
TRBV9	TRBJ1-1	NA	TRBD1	CASSPTPTGDTEAFF	TGTGCCAGCAGCCCTACCCCTACAGGGGACACTGAAGCTTTCTTT
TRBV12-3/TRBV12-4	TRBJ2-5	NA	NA	CASSLGAAETQYF	TGTGCCAGCAGCCTAGGGGCGGCGGAGACCCAGTACTTC
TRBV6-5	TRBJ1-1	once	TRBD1	CASSITGGVEAFF	TGTGCCAGCAGTATAACAGGGGGCGTTGAGGCTTTCTTT
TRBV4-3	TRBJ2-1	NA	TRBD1	CASSHQQGVSYNEQFF	TGCGCCAGCAGCCATCAACAGGGGGTATCCTACAATGAGCAGTTCTTC
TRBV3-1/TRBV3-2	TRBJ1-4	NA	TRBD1	CASSQGGTGDEKLFF	TGTGCCAGCAGCCAGGGCGGGACAGGGGATGAAAAACTGTTTTTT
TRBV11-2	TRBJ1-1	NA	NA	CASSQDRFANTEAFF	TGTGCCAGCAGCCAAGACAGGTTCGCTAACACTGAAGCTTTCTTT
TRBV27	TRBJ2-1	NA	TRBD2	CASSFLLAHNEQFF	TGTGCCAGCAGTTTCTTACTAGCGCACAATGAGCAGTTCTTC
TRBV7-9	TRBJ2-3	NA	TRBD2	CASSLAALAGGYTQYF	TGTGCCAGCAGCTTAGCAGCACTAGCGGGAGGATATACGCAGTATTTT
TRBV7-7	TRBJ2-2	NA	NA	CASSQGLYTGELFF	TGTGCTAGCAGCCAGGGACTTTACACCGGGGAGCTGTTTTTT
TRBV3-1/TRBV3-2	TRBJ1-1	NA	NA	CASRGLMNTEAFF	TGTGCCAGCAGGGGGCTTATGAACACTGAAGCTTTCTTT
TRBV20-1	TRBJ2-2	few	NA	CSGEDSGELFF	TGCAGTGGAGAGGACTCCGGGGAGCTGTTTTTT
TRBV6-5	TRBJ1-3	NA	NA	CASSRDRPGNTIYF	TGTGCCAGCAGTCGTGACAGGCCTGGAAACACCATATATTTT
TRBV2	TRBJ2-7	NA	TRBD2	CASSGLAGASYEQYF	TGTGCCAGCAGTGGACTAGCGGGAGCATCCTACGAGCAGTACTTC
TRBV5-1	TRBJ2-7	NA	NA	CASSLVTGTYEQYF	TGCGCCAGCAGCTTGGTCACAGGTACCTACGAGCAGTACTTC
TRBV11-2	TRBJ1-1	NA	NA	CASSSVGYTEAFF	TGTGCCAGCAGCTCGGTCGGGTACACTGAAGCTTTCTTT
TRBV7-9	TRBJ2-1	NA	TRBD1	CASSLVVGQGFVEQFF	TGTGCCAGCAGCTTAGTAGTCGGACAGGGGTTCGTTGAGCAGTTCTTC
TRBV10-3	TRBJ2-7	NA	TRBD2	CAIGLAGVEQYF	TGTGCCATAGGACTAGCGGGAGTAGAGCAGTACTTC
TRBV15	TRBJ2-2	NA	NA	CATSMEGRASNTGELFF	TGTGCCACCAGCATGGAGGGGAGAGCTAGTAACACCGGGGAGCTGTTTTTT
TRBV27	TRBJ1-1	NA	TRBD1	CASRDRAGTEAFF	TGTGCCAGCAGAGACAGGGCGGGGACTGAAGCTTTCTTT
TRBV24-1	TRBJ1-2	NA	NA	CATSRNYGYTF	TGTGCCACCAGTCGTAACTATGGCTACACCTTC
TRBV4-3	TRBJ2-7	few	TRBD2	CASSQAGGPAEQYF	TGCGCCAGCAGCCAAGCGGGAGGGCCGGCCGAGCAGTACTTC
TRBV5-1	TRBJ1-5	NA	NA	CASSPGLNQPQHF	TGCGCCAGCAGCCCGGGTTTGAATCAGCCCCAGCATTTT
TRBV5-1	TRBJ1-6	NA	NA	CASSLEGEGPLHF	TGCGCCAGCAGCTTGGAGGGGGAAGGACCCCTCCACTTT